Reported below is one T cell receptor (beta chain). Its antigen is still unknown. Sample-barcoded 5' priming and a J-beta primer mix drove a second PCR of 7 to 11 cycles. One entry per CDR3 protein results from TCRdb running MiXCR on the 5' RACE reads. Here the sample spans some 1,800,000 distinct CDR3 sequences, approximately 40% being singletons. Staff drew roughly 10 milliliters of peripheral blood from each donor. This record belongs to a study of blood T cells in healthy people across ages. Findings and caveats of the study: Total diversity from one million sequenced T cells was likely underestimated.

The germline V gene encodes CDR1 DFQATT and CDR2 SNEGSKA (reference sequence). The CDR3 spans 15 residues. V gave up 5 bases and J gave up 3 bases, with 18 bases separating them. This receptor was identified in a human donor in good health. Sequenced material: blood. The chain employs TRBV20-1 and TRBJ2-3; D is perhaps TRBD2 (6 bases). In nucleotides, the CDR3 is TGCAGTGCTTCGGCTCCGGGACTCCAAACAGATACGCAGTATTTT. The encoded protein is CSASAPGLQTDTQYF.